This T cell receptor (beta chain) was captured by sequencing in a study of T cells after yellow fever vaccination. 5'RACE template switching produced TCR cDNA carrying a universal primer site and UMIs. Using its own MiXCR run on the 5' RACE reads, TCRdb lists one record per CDR3 protein. The table includes nearly 70,000 distinct CDR3 sequences, 5% to 8% detected once. This clonotype has a handful of counts. The antigen remains unidentified. Study-level points and caveats: Though it reached lower strength, the secondary response hit its peak faster, day 5 versus 15. Repertoires sorted by FACS could include abundant clonotypes that are contaminants from the bulk population.

Trimming removed 3 bases at V and 4 bases at J, with 14 bases between. The CDR3 has 15 amino acids. Germline CDR1 and CDR2: SGHDT and YYEEEE. This receptor was identified in a man younger than 30 who received the YFV17D yellow fever vaccine. The V gene is TRBV5-6, the J gene TRBJ1-5; unclear D gene. The sequencing here drew on CD8+ T cells sorted from PBMCs, taken approximately 40 days after the first yellow fever vaccination. The CDR3 DNA reads as TGTGCCAGCAGCTCGTGGAGTTTTTGGAATCAGCCCCAGCATTTT. It yields the protein CASSSWSFWNQPQHF.